One and the same sample provided the 29 T cell receptor beta chains below, sequenced in a study of blood T cell repertoires in COVID-19. Sequencing was performed with immunoSEQ multiplex PCR; in TCRdb, only in-frame clones are kept and a portion is missing. The sample has over 75,000 clones; around four fifths are singletons. Material for sequencing was peripheral blood. These receptors were obtained from a man between 65 and 80 years old with acute or convalescent COVID-19.

This rearrangement joins TRBV10-1 to TRBJ1-5, with D perhaps matching TRBD1 (5 bases). Germline CDR1 is WNHNN and CDR2 is SYGVQD (reference sequence). CDR3 size: 13 residues. Between the trimmed V and J ends, which lost 6 bases and 4 bases, there was a span of 10 bases. The CDR3 protein is CASSAGLNQPQHF. In nucleotides, the CDR3 is TGCGCCAGCAGCGCAGGGTTGAATCAGCCCCAGCATTTT.

The chain is built from TRBV5-1 and TRBJ2-5, with TRBD2 identical over 9 bases. Germline V gene lookup returns CDR1 SGHRS and CDR2 YFSETQ. V dropped 4 bases and J dropped 5; count of bases not matched to a gene: 9. The CDR3 extends over 15 amino acids. For the CDR3, the DNA is TGCGCCAGCAGCGACCGCGGGGGGGCGGTGGAGACCCAGTACTTC. The encoded protein is CASSDRGGAVETQYF.

V is TRBV6-6 and J is TRBJ1-5; no clear D gene. V was clipped by 6 bases and J by 0 bases, with 12 bases between them. Germline V gene lookup returns CDR1 MNHNY and CDR2 SVGAGI (reference sequence). This CDR3 contains 15 residues. The DNA for the CDR3 is TGTGCCAGCAGCCCCGGGGTGTATAGCAATCAGCCCCAGCATTTT. It encodes CASSPGVYSNQPQHF.

The chain joins TRBV2 to TRBJ2-1; 14 bases line up with TRBD2. The germline V gene encodes CDR1 SNHLY and CDR2 FYNNEI. V shed 1 base and J 5 bases; nucleotides not matched to a gene: 4. The CDR3 extends over 17 amino acids. In nucleotides, the CDR3 is TGTGCCAGCAGTGAAGTTGGGACTAGCGGGGGAGACAATGAGCAGTTCTTC. It encodes CASSEVGTSGGDNEQFF.

This rearrangement joins TRBV19 to TRBJ1-5; no clear D. Per the germline V gene, CDR1 is LNHDA and CDR2 is SQIVND (reference sequence). V lost 9 bases and J 9 bases, leaving 15 bases between the germline ends. The CDR3 has 12 residues. Written as DNA, the CDR3 is TGTGCCAGCCGGACTGCCCAAGGGCCCCAGCATTTT. This translates into CASRTAQGPQHF.

The J gene is TRBJ2-1, the V gene TRBV5-1; 10 bases map to TRBD1. The germline CDR1 and CDR2 sequences are SGHRS and YFSETQ. Trimming took 7 bases from V and 4 from J; bases not matched to a gene: 8. The CDR3 covers 15 residues. CDR3 amino acids: CASGTGVQGYNEQFF. DNA of the CDR3: TGCGCCAGCGGGACAGGGGTACAGGGGTACAATGAGCAGTTCTTC. Variable domain in full (rest from reference TRBV5-1 and TRBJ2-1): KAGVTQTPRYLIKTRGQQVTLSCSPISGHRSVSWYQQTPGQGLQFLFEYFSETQRNKGNFPGRFSGRQFSNSRSEMNVSTLELGDSALYLCASGTGVQGYNEQFFGPGTRLTVL.

This chain uses TRBV10-3 with TRBJ2-5; 9 bases are shared with TRBD1. CDR1 and CDR2 (germline): ENHRY, SYGVKD. The CDR3 length is 14 residues. After removal of 2 bases from V and 3 bases from J, the junction contained 1 base not matched to a gene. The CDR3 loop is CAISEGDREETQYF. The DNA of the CDR3 is TGTGCCATCAGTGAGGGGGACAGGGAAGAGACCCAGTACTTC.

The chain links TRBV3-1 (or the pseudogene TRBV3-2) to TRBJ2-2; a weak D match, TRBD2 (5 bases). Germline V gives CDR1 LGHDT, CDR2 YNNKEL (reference sequence). The CDR3 has 15 residues. Trimming left V 1 base short and J 7 bases short, with 13 bases between. In nucleotides, the CDR3 is TGTGCCAGCAGCCAAGCCACACATCGGGGCGGGGAGCTGTTTTTT. Translation: CASSQATHRGGELFF.

The chain recombines TRBV20-1 with TRBJ2-5, with unresolved D. Germline V gene data show CDR1 as DFQATT and CDR2 as SNEGSKA (reference sequence). Trimming removed 3 bases at V and 3 bases at J, with 5 bases between. The CDR3 sequence is 11 residues long. CDR3 sequence: CSARRKETQYF. In DNA, the CDR3 is TGCAGTGCTAGGAGAAAAGAGACCCAGTACTTC.

This clone showed up just once. This sequence joins TRBV19 and TRBJ1-6; D may be TRBD1 (5 bases). The CDR3 contains 13 residues. V was pared by 6 bases and J by 10 bases, with 13 bases between. CDR1 and CDR2 from the germline V gene are LNHDA and SQIVND (reference sequence). The CDR3 region is CASSRTGESPLHF. CDR3 in DNA: TGTGCCAGTAGCCGAACAGGCGAATCACCCCTCCACTTT.

This chain connects TRBV10-2 to TRBJ2-3, with 11 bases aligning to TRBD2. CDR3 length equals 15 residues. J was trimmed by 3 bases and V by 6 bases; bases with no gene match: 5. The germline CDR1 and CDR2 sequences are WSHSY and SAAADI. The CDR3 spells CASRTSGESTDTQYF. The CDR3 nucleotides read TGCGCCAGCAGGACTAGCGGGGAGTCTACAGATACGCAGTATTTT.

This clone came up once. V is TRBV5-5 and J is TRBJ2-2, with 12 bases matching TRBD2. This CDR3 region has 16 residues. In germline, CDR1 is SGHKS, CDR2 YYEKEE (reference sequence). V shed 2 bases and J 5 bases; nucleotides not matched to a gene: 4. The CDR3 nucleotides read TGTGCCAGCAGCTTCTCACTAGCGGGGGGAACCGGGGAGCTGTTTTTT. Its protein product is CASSFSLAGGTGELFF.

V gene TRBV18 combines with J gene TRBJ2-7, with 8 bases lining up with TRBD1. After removal of 6 bases from V and 5 bases from J, the junction contained 9 bases not matched to a gene. This CDR3 has 14 amino acids. Germline CDR1 is KGHSH and CDR2 is LQKENI. CDR3 in DNA: TGTGCCAGCTCTCGATCCGGACAGGGTAACGAGCAGTACTTC. Protein: CASSRSGQGNEQYF.

The chain links TRBV5-1 to TRBJ2-1; D is perhaps TRBD1 (5 bases). V dropped 4 bases and J dropped 7 bases, with 9 bases sitting between them. The CDR3 sequence is 12 residues long. Germline V gene lookup returns CDR1 SGHRS and CDR2 YFSETQ. In nucleotides, the CDR3 is TGCGCCAGCAGCAAGCCAGGGAATGAGCAGTTCTTC. It is translated as CASSKPGNEQFF. The full variable domain, completed using reference TRBV5-1 and TRBJ2-1, is KAGVTQTPRYLIKTRGQQVTLSCSPISGHRSVSWYQQTPGQGLQFLFEYFSETQRNKGNFPGRFSGRQFSNSRSEMNVSTLELGDSALYLCASSKPGNEQFFGPGTRLTVL.

The rearrangement joins TRBV5-1 to TRBJ2-7, with D possibly being TRBD2 (6 bases). With 1 base removed from V and 6 bases from J, the gap between germline ends came to 14 bases. This CDR3 contains 14 residues. The V gene's germline CDR1 is SGHRS and CDR2 YFSETQ. CDR3 sequence reads: CASSLLAGGTEQYF. The CDR3 bases are TGCGCCAGCAGCTTGCTGGCAGGAGGGACCGAGCAGTACTTC.

Notes on this clone: At the DNA level, this CDR3 is encoded by other sequences in the same sample as well. The V and J genes are TRBV19 and TRBJ2-1, with TRBD2 matching over 13 bases. The V gene's germline CDR1 is LNHDA and CDR2 SQIVND (reference sequence). CDR3 length equals 15 residues. After removal of 4 bases from V and 7 bases from J, the junction contained 4 bases not matched to a gene. The CDR3 protein is CASSKLAGGLNEQFF. The CDR3 coding sequence is TGTGCCAGTAGTAAACTAGCGGGGGGGCTGAATGAGCAGTTCTTC. Full variable domain (rest looked up from reference TRBV19 and TRBJ2-1): DGGITQSPKYLFRKEGQNVTLSCEQNLNHDAMYWYRQDPGQGLRLIYYSQIVNDFQKGDIAEGYSVSREKKESFPLTVTSAQKNPTAFYLCASSKLAGGLNEQFFGPGTRLTVL.

The chain uses TRBV10-3 and TRBJ2-6; 9 bases are shared with TRBD1. Trimming removed 10 bases from V and 0 bases from J; junction bases left unmatched: 10. The CDR3 is made up of 17 amino acids. CDR1 ENHRY and CDR2 SYGVKD come from the germline V gene. CDR3 sequence: CATTVGTGSSGANVLTF. CDR3 DNA sequence: TGTGCCACCACAGTAGGGACAGGGAGCTCTGGGGCCAACGTCCTGACTTTC.

The chain is built from TRBV5-1 and TRBJ2-5, with D maybe TRBD1 (6 bases). The V and J ends lost 4 bases and 4 bases respectively, with 17 bases between them. CDR3 length: 15 amino acids. The germline V gene has CDR1 SGHRS and CDR2 YFSETQ. CDR3 amino acids: CASSKGTLGAETQYF. DNA for the CDR3: TGCGCCAGCAGCAAGGGGACATTGGGGGCAGAGACCCAGTACTTC.

The V and J genes are TRBV5-4 and TRBJ1-6; 7 bases fit TRBD1. J lost 7 bases, V lost 0 bases, and 7 bases had no gene match. The germline CDR1 and CDR2 sequences are SGHNT and YYREEE (reference sequence). There are 16 residues in the CDR3. CDR3 DNA sequence: TGTGCCAGCAGCTTGGGAAGGGACAGAGTCAATTCACCCCTCCACTTT. Translation: CASSLGRDRVNSPLHF.

V is TRBV5-1 and J is TRBJ1-2; possibly TRBD1 for D (5 bases). The CDR3 is 14 residues long. The V gene lost 4 bases and the J gene lost 5 bases, with 15 bases spanning the gap. Germline V lookup: CDR1 SGHRS, CDR2 YFSETQ. CDR3 in DNA: TGCGCCAGCAGCGCGAGCGGGACTCTTTATGGCTACACCTTC. Translation gives CASSASGTLYGYTF.

This clone was detected a few times. This chain connects TRBV5-4 to TRBJ1-2, with D unresolved. CDR1 is SGHNT and CDR2 is YYREEE in the germline V gene (reference sequence). V lost 0 bases to trimming and J lost 5 bases, with 5 bases between them. The CDR3 has 12 amino acids. This CDR3 is CASSLAGYGYTF. In DNA form, the CDR3 reads TGTGCCAGCAGCTTGGCGGGGTATGGCTACACCTTC.

This clone was picked up one time. The V and J genes are TRBV14 and TRBJ1-4, with unresolved D. Germline lookup yields CDR1 SGHDN and CDR2 FVKESK. The CDR3 totals 15 residues. V lost 4 bases and J 4 bases, leaving 13 bases between the germline ends. The CDR3 DNA follows: TGTGCCAGCAGCCTTATGGGAGGGTTTAATGAAAAACTGTTTTTT. Translating it yields CASSLMGGFNEKLFF.

The V call is TRBV6-6, the J call TRBJ1-4; 8 bases align to TRBD1. Unmatched junction bases numbered 2, after V lost 0 bases and J lost 5 bases. The germline CDR1 and CDR2 sequences are MNHNY and SVGAGI (reference sequence). The CDR3 is made up of 15 amino acids. Written as DNA, the CDR3 is TGTGCCAGCAGTTACTCCCGACAGGGGAATGAAAAACTGTTTTTT. Translating it yields CASSYSRQGNEKLFF.

This clone has only a few counts. The gene calls are TRBV11-2 and TRBJ2-1; 7 nucleotides align to TRBD2. In germline, CDR1 is SGHAT, CDR2 FQNNGV. Trimming took 3 bases from V and 8 from J; bases not matched to a gene: 13. CDR3 length: 16 residues. This CDR3 is CASSFPGLGADDEQFF. CDR3 nucleotides: TGTGCCAGCAGCTTCCCAGGACTAGGGGCTGACGATGAGCAGTTCTTC.

This chain links TRBV10-3 with TRBJ2-1, with a possible D match to TRBD1 (6 bases). V was shortened by 4 bases and J by 5 bases, with 15 bases between the two germline ends. Germline CDR1 ENHRY, CDR2 SYGVKD. The CDR3 runs 15 residues. CDR3 region: CAISVRGTANNEQFF. The DNA of the CDR3 is TGTGCCATCAGTGTCAGGGGAACGGCTAACAATGAGCAGTTCTTC.

The CDR3 sequence is CASSLSAIPNYGYTF. CDR3 nucleotide sequence: TGTGCCAGCAGTTTATCAGCGATACCCAACTATGGCTACACCTTC. The chain carries TRBV27 and TRBJ1-2; the D is unclear. V shed 0 bases and J shed 2 bases, with 10 bases lying between them. This CDR3 has 15 amino acids. Germline V gene data show CDR1 as MNHEY and CDR2 as SMNVEV (reference sequence).

This clone was counted a few times. The chain uses TRBV7-9 and TRBJ1-2; TRBD1 matches at 9 bases. The CDR3 is 17 amino acids. Germline CDR1 and CDR2: SEHNR and FQNEAQ (reference sequence). V shed 8 bases, J shed 8 bases, and the junction held 21 bases outside the gene matches. DNA of the CDR3: TGTGCCAGCGCACCCCGACAACCGGGACAGGGACTGCGGGGCTACACCTTC. Its protein product is CASAPRQPGQGLRGYTF.

V is TRBV11-2 and J is TRBJ2-2, with 8 bases aligning to TRBD1. This CDR3 is 16 amino acids long. V lost 0 bases, J lost 5 bases, and 5 bases stayed unmatched. Looked up from germline, CDR1 is SGHAT and CDR2 is FQNNGV. The CDR3 sequence is CASSLEDRAPTGELFF. DNA of the CDR3: TGTGCCAGCAGCTTAGAGGACAGGGCCCCGACCGGGGAGCTGTTTTTT.

This clone has only a few counts. V and J are TRBV9 and TRBJ1-1; D may be TRBD1 (5 bases). The ends were cut back, 2 bases at V and 2 bases at J, with 7 bases in the middle. CDR3 length: 13 residues. Germline-derived CDR1 and CDR2 are SGDLS and YYNGEE. The CDR3 sequence: CASSVDSNTEAFF. The CDR3, as DNA: TGTGCCAGCAGCGTCGACAGCAACACTGAAGCTTTCTTT.